Here is one TCR beta chain with its context. The target antigen is unknown. The data are from a study of cytomegalovirus exposure and HLA in healthy donors. Study-wide results and caveats: Previously analyzed data showed that most TCR beta V segments were productive at a frequency of about 87% or about 30%.

The germline V gene has CDR1 MNHEY and CDR2 SMNVEV (reference sequence). The trim removed 7 bases at V and 3 bases at J, leaving 7 bases unmatched. CDR3 size: 15 residues. It was with 60 Vbeta and 13 Jbeta primers that the PCR ran. Some clones are missing from TCRdb's copy, which holds only in-frame ones; the method was immunoSEQ multiplex PCR. The table includes around 200,000 clones, about four fifths detected once. The chain links TRBV27 to TRBJ2-3; 10 positions match TRBD2. The origin of this receptor is a man younger than 45 in good health and CMV-seropositive. The sample consisted of PBMCs. For the CDR3, the DNA is TGTGCCAGCATCCCCCTAGCGGGAGCAACAGATACGCAGTATTTT. Protein sequence: CASIPLAGATDTQYF.